Below, 27 T cell receptor beta chains from the same sample are listed, as sequenced in a study of T cell responses to AZD1222 COVID-19 vaccine (dated by TCRdb to the early 2020s). Receptor amplification or capture employed the immunoSEQ multiplex PCR assay. Sourced from immuneACCESS, this table was stored by TCRdb with only in-frame sequences that have V and J called. A share of the clones is absent; for the studies checked, an unresolved V gene accounts for under half, and the remainder has no known explanation. The sample includes 150,000 or so clones, with roughly 90% observed a single time. The top ten constitute 4% to 5.5% of the sample. Per the publication, the time point label means: baseline before first vaccination. The input for sequencing was peripheral blood, taken on day 0 of AZD1222 vaccination. All receptors derive from an adult in good health.

V usage is TRBV3-1 (or the pseudogene TRBV3-2) and J usage is TRBJ1-2; perhaps TRBD1 as D (5 bases). The CDR3 is 14 residues long. The germline CDR1 and CDR2 sequences are LGHDT and YNNKEL (reference sequence). Trimming left V 2 bases short and J 8 bases short, with 15 bases between. The CDR3 protein is CASSQHAWGGGYTF. The CDR3 nucleotides read TGTGCCAGCAGCCAACACGCCTGGGGGGGAGGCTACACCTTC.

This chain uses TRBV18 with TRBJ2-1; TRBD2 aligns across 8 bases. The germline CDR1 and CDR2 sequences are KGHSH and LQKENI. With 3 bases clipped from V and 5 bases from J, the junction kept 9 bases outside the gene matches. The CDR3 sequence is 16 residues long. The CDR3 sequence is CASSPPSGSGNNEQFF. In nucleotides, the CDR3 is TGTGCCAGCTCACCGCCAAGCGGGAGCGGCAACAATGAGCAGTTCTTC.

J is TRBJ2-1 and V is TRBV6-4; 10 positions agree with TRBD1. This CDR3 is 17 amino acids long. V shed 7 bases, J shed 5 bases, and the junction held 14 bases outside the gene matches. Germline lookup yields CDR1 MRHNA and CDR2 SNTAGT. The CDR3 DNA follows: TGTGCCAGCACCCCTGATCCGACCGGGACAGGGGACAATGAGCAGTTCTTC. Translation: CASTPDPTGTGDNEQFF.

The V call is TRBV3-1 (or the pseudogene TRBV3-2), the J call TRBJ2-5; D not certain. Germline loops: CDR1 LGHDT, CDR2 YNNKEL (reference sequence). The CDR3 sequence is 14 residues long. V was clipped by 1 base and J by 2 bases, with 8 bases between them. The CDR3 loop is CASSQGYKQETQYF. The CDR3 DNA reads TGTGCCAGCAGCCAAGGGTATAAACAAGAGACCCAGTACTTC.

This chain uses TRBV4-1 with TRBJ1-6; D is ambiguous. The CDR3 consists of 16 residues. Trimming took 1 base from V and 7 from J, leaving 14 bases between them. CDR1 and CDR2 from the germline V gene are MGHRA and YSYEKL. DNA for the CDR3: TGCGCCAGCAGCCAAGGGACGGAGCTACTCAATTCACCCCTCCACTTT. Its translation is CASSQGTELLNSPLHF.

J is TRBJ2-1 and V is TRBV12-3 or TRBV12-4; TRBD1 matches at 7 bases. Unmatched junction bases numbered 7, after V lost 7 bases and J lost 7 bases. CDR3 length: 13 amino acids. For the CDR3, the DNA is TGTGCCAGCAACATTTACAGGGGAAATGAGCAGTTCTTC. Translated, it gives CASNIYRGNEQFF.

V gene TRBV11-3 combines with J gene TRBJ1-1; D ambiguous. The V and J ends lost 1 base and 7 bases respectively, with 7 bases between them. Germline V gene sequence: CDR1 SGHNT, CDR2 YENEEA. This CDR3 has 12 residues. The CDR3 DNA sequence: TGTGCCAGCAGCTTAGGGGGTGATGAAGCTTTCTTT. Its protein is CASSLGGDEAFF.

The V call is TRBV2, the J call TRBJ1-5; no firm D call. Germline CDR1 SNHLY, CDR2 FYNNEI. This CDR3 has 13 residues. Trimming removed 5 bases at V and 7 bases at J, with 12 bases between. CDR3 coding DNA: TGTGCCAGCAGTCTCGTTCCGATGCAGCCCCAGCATTTT. Encoded protein: CASSLVPMQPQHF. The variable domain in full, with the rest retrieved from reference TRBV2 and TRBJ1-5, is EPEVTQTPSHQVTQMGQEVILRCVPISNHLYFYWYRQILGQKVEFLVSFYNNEISEKSEIFDDQFSVERPDGSNFTLKIRSTKLEDSAMYFCASSLVPMQPQHFGDGTRLSIL.

This sequence joins TRBV10-3 and TRBJ2-5; D remains ambiguous. Between the trimmed V and J ends, which lost 3 bases and 0 bases, there was a span of 8 bases. This CDR3 has 14 amino acids. Looked up from germline, CDR1 is ENHRY and CDR2 is SYGVKD. The CDR3 DNA sequence: TGTGCCATCAGTGATGGACGGGACCAAGAGACCCAGTACTTC. Protein: CAISDGRDQETQYF.

The chain carries TRBV5-1 and TRBJ2-3; D gene uncertain. This CDR3 region has 15 residues. Germline CDR1 SGHRS, CDR2 YFSETQ. V was pared by 0 bases and J by 4 bases, with 12 bases between. The CDR3 DNA sequence: TGCGCCAGCAGCTTGGCGGCGCGAAGCCCAGATACGCAGTATTTT. This encodes CASSLAARSPDTQYF.

The V gene is TRBV9, the J gene TRBJ1-1, with 10 bases matching TRBD1. Per germline, CDR1 SGDLS and CDR2 YYNGEE. V dropped 4 bases and J dropped 1; count of bases not matched to a gene: 4. CDR3 length equals 15 residues. The CDR3, as DNA: TGTGCCAGCAGCATACGGGACAGGGGGAACACTGAAGCTTTCTTT. Residues: CASSIRDRGNTEAFF.

The chain is built from TRBV18 and TRBJ2-5; D may correspond to TRBD1 or TRBD2 (5 bases each). Deletions cut 1 base from V and 4 bases from J, with 13 bases between. CDR3 length: 15 amino acids. Germline CDR1 reads KGHSH; CDR2 reads LQKENI. This chain's CDR3 is CASSPRTGPGETQYF. CDR3 coding DNA: TGTGCCAGCTCACCACGAACGGGGCCGGGAGAGACCCAGTACTTC. Using reference TRBV18 and TRBJ2-5 for the parts outside the CDR3, the full variable domain is NAGVMQNPRHLVRRRGQEARLRCSPMKGHSHVYWYRQLPEEGLKFMVYLQKENIIDESGMPKERFSAEFPKEGPSILRIQQVVRGDSAAYFCASSPRTGPGETQYFGPGTRLLVL.

J is TRBJ1-4 and V is TRBV7-9, with 7 bases fitting TRBD1. The CDR3 totals 16 residues. Germline CDR1 reads SEHNR; CDR2 reads FQNEAQ (reference sequence). Germline trimming cut 2 bases from V and 4 bases from J; bases unmatched to any gene: 7. DNA for the CDR3: TGTGCCAGCAGCTTAATAACAGGGGCGGATAATGAAAAACTGTTTTTT. As protein: CASSLITGADNEKLFF.

This chain connects TRBV12-3 or TRBV12-4 to TRBJ2-7, with 8 bases matching TRBD1. V lost 7 bases and J lost 4; bases outside the gene matches: 3. This CDR3 has 12 amino acids. CDR3 DNA sequence: TGTGCCAGCACCAACAGGGGGTACGAGCAGTACTTC. This sequence encodes CASTNRGYEQYF.

The chain combines TRBV3-1 (or the pseudogene TRBV3-2) with TRBJ2-3; possibly TRBD2 for D (7 bases). With 0 bases removed from V and 2 bases from J, the gap between germline ends came to 15 bases. Germline V gives CDR1 LGHDT, CDR2 YNNKEL (reference sequence). CDR3 size: 17 residues. The CDR3 DNA follows: TGTGCCAGCAGCCAAGATCATAGAGGGGGGGTCACAGATACGCAGTATTTT. It translates to CASSQDHRGGVTDTQYF.

The V gene is TRBV4-1, the J gene TRBJ2-1, with TRBD2 matching over 12 bases. The germline CDR1 and CDR2 sequences are MGHRA and YSYEKL. J gave up 5 bases and V 4 bases, and 3 bases lay outside the gene matches. The CDR3 spans 15 residues. CDR3 nucleotides: TGCGCCAGCAGCCCGACTAGCGGGGGCCACAATGAGCAGTTCTTC. Residues: CASSPTSGGHNEQFF.

V is TRBV3-1 (or the pseudogene TRBV3-2) and J is TRBJ1-6, with a weak D call TRBD1 (5 bases). V was cut by 1 base and J by 4 bases, with 17 bases left in between. The CDR3 is made up of 18 amino acids. The germline CDR1 and CDR2 sequences are LGHDT and YNNKEL (reference sequence). This chain's CDR3 is CASSQVLPREGYNSPLHF. The DNA for the CDR3 is TGTGCCAGCAGCCAAGTTTTACCCCGGGAGGGGTATAATTCACCCCTCCACTTT.

V usage is TRBV6-5 and J usage is TRBJ1-3, with D maybe TRBD1 (5 bases). Per the germline V gene, CDR1 is MNHEY and CDR2 is SVGAGI. CDR3 length: 14 residues. V lost 6 bases and J 0 bases, leaving 9 bases between the germline ends. The CDR3 sequence is CASRDRISGNTIYF. CDR3 DNA: TGTGCCAGCAGAGACAGAATCTCTGGAAACACCATATATTTT.

The chain is built from TRBV6-5 and TRBJ2-7; 7 nucleotides agree with TRBD1. The CDR3 length is 14 residues. After removal of 6 bases from V and 3 bases from J, the junction contained 8 bases not matched to a gene. The germline CDR1 and CDR2 sequences are MNHEY and SVGAGI. CDR3 DNA: TGTGCCAGCAGCCGACAGGGTCCAAGCTACGAGCAGTACTTC. It encodes CASSRQGPSYEQYF.

This clone appeared once. The chain links TRBV7-2 to TRBJ1-2; D is unresolved. Germline values: CDR1 SGHTA, CDR2 FQGNSA. V lost 3 bases to trimming and J lost 0 bases, with 11 bases between them. The CDR3 extends over 15 amino acids. This CDR3 reads CASSLQTSSNYGYTF. The DNA of the CDR3 is TGTGCCAGCAGCTTGCAGACAAGCTCTAACTATGGCTACACCTTC.

This chain uses TRBV5-6 with TRBJ2-2; D not resolved. Germline loops: CDR1 SGHDT, CDR2 YYEEEE. V shed 2 bases and J shed 5 bases, with 7 bases lying between them. The CDR3 runs 13 residues. The CDR3 is CASSLGWTGELFF. The CDR3 DNA sequence: TGTGCCAGCAGCTTAGGCTGGACCGGGGAGCTGTTTTTT.

Here the CDR3 reads CASSRDSKNIQYF. In DNA, the CDR3 is TGTGCCAGCAGCCGAGACAGCAAAAACATTCAGTACTTC. The chain couples TRBV4-2 to TRBJ2-4; TRBD1 is a possible D gene (5 bases). The germline V gene has CDR1 LGHNA and CDR2 YNFKEQ. The V end lost 4 bases, the J end lost 3 bases, and 7 bases lay between the germline ends. The CDR3 extends over 13 amino acids.

The rearrangement uses TRBV19 and TRBJ1-1; TRBD1 matches 10 bases. J was trimmed by 0 bases and V by 6 bases; bases with no gene match: 10. CDR3 size: 17 residues. Germline CDR1 LNHDA, CDR2 SQIVND (reference sequence). The CDR3 protein is CASSSGTGVRLNTEAFF. The CDR3 DNA reads as TGTGCCAGTAGCTCCGGGACAGGGGTTAGACTGAACACTGAAGCTTTCTTT.

The chain employs TRBV11-2 and TRBJ2-2; TRBD2 is a possible D gene (5 bases). V dropped 4 bases and J dropped 5 bases, with 14 bases sitting between them. Germline V gene sequence: CDR1 SGHAT, CDR2 FQNNGV. The CDR3 runs 15 residues. DNA of the CDR3: TGTGCCAGCAGCTGGCTGGGGAGTATGACCGGGGAGCTGTTTTTT. Protein: CASSWLGSMTGELFF.

V and J are TRBV19 and TRBJ1-2; 11 nucleotides line up with TRBD1. The junction had 5 bases not matched to a gene; V was cut back by 2 bases and J by 6 bases. Germline loops: CDR1 LNHDA, CDR2 SQIVND (reference sequence). This CDR3 has 15 amino acids. CDR3 region: CASSITPDRGHGYTF. CDR3 sequence (DNA): TGTGCCAGTAGTATAACCCCGGACAGGGGGCATGGCTACACCTTC.

This clone occurred once. The chain is built from TRBV13 and TRBJ2-1; D possibly uses TRBD1 or TRBD2 (5 bases each). V was pared by 1 base and J by 2 bases, with 12 bases between. The CDR3 runs 16 residues. Germline-derived CDR1 and CDR2 are PRHDT and FYEKMQ (reference sequence). The CDR3 DNA is TGTGCCAGCAGCTTAGTGACCAGGGACCCCTACAATGAGCAGTTCTTC. Translating gives CASSLVTRDPYNEQFF.

V and J are TRBV19 and TRBJ1-6; 9 bases fit TRBD1. CDR3 length: 14 residues. Germline V gives CDR1 LNHDA, CDR2 SQIVND (reference sequence). The V and J ends lost 7 bases and 10 bases, in that order; junction bases with no gene match: 8. CDR3 sequence: CASTRDRENSPLHF. The CDR3 coding sequence is TGTGCCAGTACCAGGGACAGGGAGAACTCACCCCTCCACTTT.